This T cell receptor beta chain is drawn from a study of shared clonotypes between healthy human individuals (dated by TCRdb to 2020 to 2022). Broadly, across the study: The cohort included three men and a couple of women between 18 and 49 years of age. Between about 0.8 and 9 billion PBMCs per donor were obtained by leukapheresis. Blood TCR repertoires of 5 or 6 healthy adults were deeply sequenced to estimate repertoire size and the extent of clonotype sharing between individuals. Per donor, three plates each were used for CD4 naive and CD4 memory, two for CD8 naive, and one for CD8 memory. To increase sequencing depth and limit assay-specific biases, TCR repertoire library preparation and sequencing were carried out by different laboratories using diverse techniques.

Concerning this clone itself: Its cognate antigen has yet to be identified. No much larger clonotype is one base removed from it; base qualities were not supplied.

Healthy HIV-negative adults with no recently reported acute infections or vaccinations were included as donors. Only Caucasian adults living in Nashville, Tennessee, USA were represented among the donors. CD4+ T cells were enriched by magnetic negative selection; naive cells were then positively selected on CD45RA, and the negative fraction formed the memory subset. Blood was collected by leukapheresis, and PBMCs were isolated by Ficoll-Histopaque density gradient centrifugation and then cryopreserved in liquid nitrogen vapor phase. Analytical flow cytometry was used to check the purity and quantity of every magnetically sorted T cell population. From each sorted fraction, genomic DNA was isolated and quantified by UV absorbance on a Nanodrop 2000c. TCR CDR3 regions were amplified from genomic DNA by multiplex PCR using the deep immunoSEQ assay. Extracted genomic DNA from each cell subset was distributed evenly across all wells of several immunoSEQ 96-well plates, and each plate was treated as a replicate. For sorted subsets, about 0.2 ug genomic DNA, equal to 30,000 or so T cell genomes, was loaded into each replicate PCR. Purified libraries were measured with a Qubit 3.0 fluorometer, size-checked on a Bioanalyzer 2100, and measured again with the KAPA Library Quantification kit. A separate single-read 150-cycle Illumina NextSeq 550 flow cell was used to sequence each immunoSEQ 96-well plate. Per the source publication's procedure: The immunoSEQ output contained only junctional sequences without quality scores, so filtering could not match that applied to full-length reads. Sequences were annotated with PyIR, a Python wrapper for IgBLAST v1.9, using IMGT germline references to assign V/J genes and CDR3. Any read was removed if the V/J assignment was weak (E-value above 1e-6), the CDR3 was missing, or the read contained stop codons, out-of-frame junctions, or ambiguous translated residues. V3J clonotypes were defined as sequences sharing an identical inferred V gene, J gene, and CDR3 amino acid sequence. The percentage overlap between two repertoires was calculated by dividing the number of shared unique clonotypes by the size of the smaller repertoire. Repertoire richness was assessed with RTK rarefaction, the Chao1 estimator, and Recon v2.1 estimates of unobserved clonotypes. For all TCRbeta clonotypes obtained by the gDNA method from a few donors, generation probabilities were computed with OLGA. Sourced from immuneACCESS, this table was stored by TCRdb with only in-frame sequences that have V and J called. A share of the clones is absent; for the studies checked, an unresolved V gene accounts for under half, and the remainder has no known explanation. V and J calls and clone size are as listed in that table; D and trimming were resolved from the DNA. Counted in this sample were some 2,000,000 clones; approximately 96% of them appeared once. Around 0.13% of the sample rests with the top ten.

Points the paper makes about the study in general: Pairwise subsampling indicated that sequencing depth was expected to affect the degree of clonotype sharing among donors. About 4.5% of naive CD4, around 4% of naive CD8, 2.3% of memory CD4, and around 0.42% of memory CD8 clonotypes were shared across several donors. Sampling was limited to blood, and TCR repertoires in tissue likely differ from TCR repertoires in blood. Compared with non-shared clonotypes, clonotypes shared by all four sorted-subset donors had higher generation probabilities. Because the study included only a small number of donors, the genetic and exposure-history diversity represented was limited. Naive subsets generally had larger estimated clonotype richness than memory subsets. Even with the large sequencing depth, rarefaction of the sorted-subset datasets indicated that sequencing was incomplete.

V was cut back by 4 bases and J by 5 bases, leaving a gap of 11 bases between them. Sequences SGHTA (CDR1) and FQGTGA (CDR2) are obtained from the germline V gene. The CDR3 contains 14 residues, cysteine and phenylalanine counted. Only CDR3 DNA remains: 42 bases, in frame from the first base. The sequence was obtained from a man younger than 35 in good health. Sample: naive CD4+ T cells sorted from blood. The meaning of the sample's cell subset or site label: CD45RA+ positively selected. This sequence uses TRBV7-3 and TRBJ2-2; the D segment could be TRBD2, given 6 matching bases. The CDR3 in this case is CASSSRGGTGELFF. The DNA is as follows: TGTGCCAGCAGCTCCCGCGGAGGGACCGGGGAGCTGTTTTTT.